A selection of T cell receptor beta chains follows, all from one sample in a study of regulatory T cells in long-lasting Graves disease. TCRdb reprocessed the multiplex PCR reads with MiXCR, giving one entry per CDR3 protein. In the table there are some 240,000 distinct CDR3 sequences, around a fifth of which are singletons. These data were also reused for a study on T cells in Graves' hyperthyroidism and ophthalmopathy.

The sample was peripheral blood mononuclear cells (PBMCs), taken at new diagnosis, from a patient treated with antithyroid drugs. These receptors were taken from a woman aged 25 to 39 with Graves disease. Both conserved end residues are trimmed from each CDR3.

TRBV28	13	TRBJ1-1	ASSSPLDVNTEAF
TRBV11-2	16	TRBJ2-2	ASSLWGLAKANTGELF
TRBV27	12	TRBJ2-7	ATLGTGSNYEQY
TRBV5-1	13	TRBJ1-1	ASSLRRRTDTEAF
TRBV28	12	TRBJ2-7	ASSETSWSYEQY
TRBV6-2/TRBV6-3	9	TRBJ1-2	ASSYGRGYT
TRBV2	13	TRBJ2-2	ASCLGTVNTGELF
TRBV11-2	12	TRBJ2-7	ASSLGGGTYEQY
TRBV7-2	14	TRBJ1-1	ASSPRTGLWNTEAF
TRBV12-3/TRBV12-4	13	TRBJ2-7	ASSYSNRDRAEQY
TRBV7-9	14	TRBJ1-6	ASSLAGTAYNSPLH
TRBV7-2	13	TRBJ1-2	ASSLDYLDRDSCT
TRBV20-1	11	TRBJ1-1	SANRGVNTEAF
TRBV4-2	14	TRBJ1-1	ASSQDLTGANTEAF
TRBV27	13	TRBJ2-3	ASSSLGQFTDTQY
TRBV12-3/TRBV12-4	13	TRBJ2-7	ASSSSRSHTYEQY
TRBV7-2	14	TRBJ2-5	ASRLGTSGLRGTQY
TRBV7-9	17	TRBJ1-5	ASSQGQGSRFYSNQPQH
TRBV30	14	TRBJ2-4	AYKWKVDRQKNIQY
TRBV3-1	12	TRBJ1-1	ASSPGQVNTEAF
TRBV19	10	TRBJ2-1	ATIGGNYEQF
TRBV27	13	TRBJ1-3	ASSFGGSQSNTIY
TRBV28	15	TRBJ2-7	ASSFSRTSGRAPEQY
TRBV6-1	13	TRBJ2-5	ASSELAGGQETQY
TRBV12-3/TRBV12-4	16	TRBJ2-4	ASSLAPRAGRLKNIQY
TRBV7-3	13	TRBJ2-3	ASSLGLGSTDTQY